This T cell receptor beta chain was sequenced in a study of blood T cell repertoires in COVID-19. The method was immunoSEQ multiplex PCR; TCRdb's version includes in-frame clones alone and lacks a portion of them. The repertoire holds around 30,000 clones, with about 87% as singletons. V gave up 3 bases and J gave up 4 bases, with 10 bases separating them. This CDR3 region has 13 residues. Germline V gene sequence: CDR1 MGHRA, CDR2 YSYEKL. This clone was detected only once. The source of this sequence is a human donor in a cohort sampled during active COVID-19. The donor label of this sample is uncertain. The V and J genes are TRBV4-1 and TRBJ2-7, with D possibly TRBD2 on 5 matching bases. The sequenced sample consisted of peripheral blood. The CDR3, as DNA: TGCGCCAGCAGCCAGGAGGCTGGGTACGAGCAGTACTTC. Translation: CASSQEAGYEQYF.